This T cell receptor (beta chain) emerged from a study of OX40 agonist ivuxolimab in advanced cancers. General observations from the study: On average, CD8+ T cells showed a greater number of expanded clones than CD4+. Among the least clonally expanded were partial responders at 0.1-3.0 mg/kg.

The CDR3 contains 13 residues. CDR1 and CDR2 (germline): SGDLS, YYNGEE. V dropped 1 base and J dropped 7 bases, with 8 bases sitting between them. Concerning this clone itself: Its antigen remains unidentified.

Libraries were prepared by immunoSEQ multiplex PCR; TCRdb keeps only in-frame clonotypes and omits some of them. Here the sample spans approximately 10,000 clones, roughly 71% being singletons. This receptor was obtained from an adult with an advanced solid tumor such as melanoma, head and neck, liver or kidney cancer. Here the sequenced sample was CD4+ or CD8+ T cells sorted from blood, taken in a trial of the OX40 agonist ivuxolimab. The rearrangement uses TRBV9 and TRBJ2-2; the D is unclear. As DNA, the CDR3 is TGTGCCAGCAGCGTATCGACTCTCGGGGAGCTGTTTTTT. Translation: CASSVSTLGELFF.